This T cell receptor beta chain was obtained from a study of OX40 agonist ivuxolimab in advanced cancers. The germline V gene has CDR1 MNHEY and CDR2 SVGAGI. The V gene lost 2 bases and the J gene lost 3 bases, with 11 bases spanning the gap. This CDR3 has 14 residues. The table came from immunoSEQ multiplex PCR; TCRdb's copy has only in-frame clones and leaves some out. In the table there are more than 65,000 clones, roughly 85% of which are singletons. The V call is TRBV6-5, the J call TRBJ2-7; D gene uncertain. The TCR comes from an adult with an advanced solid tumor such as melanoma, head and neck, liver or kidney cancer. This material consisted of CD4+ or CD8+ T cells sorted from blood, taken in a trial of the OX40 agonist ivuxolimab. The CDR3 is CASSYAGPYYEQYF. The CDR3 nucleotides read TGTGCCAGCAGTTACGCCGGACCATACTACGAGCAGTACTTC.